One sample yielded the 7 T cell receptor beta chains listed below, sequenced in a study of cytomegalovirus exposure and HLA in healthy donors. The PCR used 60 Vbeta and 13 Jbeta primers. Using immunoSEQ multiplex PCR, the repertoire was profiled, and TCRdb retains in-frame clones only, with some absent. This table holds a few hundred thousand clones, more than 60% found once. The sample taken for sequencing was PBMCs. The receptors originated from a woman in her thirties in good health and CMV-seronegative.

The rearrangement uses TRBV29-1 and TRBJ2-1, with D tentatively TRBD1 (5 bases). The V end was cut by 8 bases, the J end by 4 bases, with 9 bases between. The CDR3 loop spans 11 amino acids. CDR1 is SQVTM, CDR2 ANQGSEA, per germline. The chain's CDR3 is CSLGRYNEQFF. The DNA for the CDR3 is TGCAGCCTGGGGCGGTACAATGAGCAGTTCTTC.

The V gene is TRBV2, the J gene TRBJ2-3, with D perhaps matching TRBD2 (5 bases). V was clipped by 4 bases and J by 5 bases, with 22 bases between them. There are 17 residues in the CDR3. Germline V gene sequence: CDR1 SNHLY, CDR2 FYNNEI. CDR3 DNA: TGTGCCAGCAGTGTAAGTAGGCGGGCCGGGTCCAGAGATACGCAGTATTTT. Amino acids: CASSVSRRAGSRDTQYF.

The chain couples TRBV9 to TRBJ2-5, with D uncertain. V lost 0 bases, J lost 4 bases, and 4 bases lay in between. Germline assignment: CDR1 SGDLS and CDR2 YYNGEE. There are 12 residues in the CDR3. The CDR3 loop reads CASSVDSETQYF. The DNA of the CDR3 is TGTGCCAGCAGCGTAGACTCAGAGACCCAGTACTTC.

V gene TRBV6-5 combines with J gene TRBJ1-2, with a possible D match to TRBD1 (5 bases). V lost 3 bases and J 6 bases, leaving 20 bases between the germline ends. Germline CDR1 and CDR2: MNHEY and SVGAGI. The CDR3 consists of 16 residues. The CDR3 DNA reads as TGTGCCAGCAGTTATAATTCATTCCCGGGGGTGGATGGCTACACCTTC. This codes for CASSYNSFPGVDGYTF.

This clone appeared once. V is TRBV27 and J is TRBJ1-2; 7 nucleotides match TRBD1. The CDR3 has 14 residues. Unmatched junction bases numbered 7, after V lost 5 bases and J lost 4 bases. CDR1 and CDR2 (germline): MNHEY, SMNVEV (reference sequence). The CDR3 spells CASSPWDRFYGYTF. The CDR3 nucleotides read TGTGCCAGCAGTCCTTGGGACAGATTCTATGGCTACACCTTC.

This chain joins TRBV30 and TRBJ2-7, with TRBD2 identical over 10 bases. The CDR3 consists of 16 residues. The germline V gene encodes CDR1 GTSNPN and CDR2 SVGIG (reference sequence). After removal of 1 base from V and 6 bases from J, the junction contained 12 bases not matched to a gene. The CDR3 spells CAWSERSSGRGGEQYF. The DNA for the CDR3 is TGTGCCTGGAGTGAGAGGTCTAGCGGGAGAGGAGGCGAGCAGTACTTC.

The gene calls are TRBV7-2 and TRBJ2-1; weak D call: TRBD2 (5 bases). Germline-derived CDR1 and CDR2 are SGHTA and FQGNSA. This CDR3 comprises 15 residues. Trimming stripped 5 bases from V and 0 bases from J, with 11 bases between. The CDR3 DNA reads as TGTGCCAGCAGCATGAGCGGAAGCTCCTACAATGAGCAGTTCTTC. This translates into CASSMSGSSYNEQFF.